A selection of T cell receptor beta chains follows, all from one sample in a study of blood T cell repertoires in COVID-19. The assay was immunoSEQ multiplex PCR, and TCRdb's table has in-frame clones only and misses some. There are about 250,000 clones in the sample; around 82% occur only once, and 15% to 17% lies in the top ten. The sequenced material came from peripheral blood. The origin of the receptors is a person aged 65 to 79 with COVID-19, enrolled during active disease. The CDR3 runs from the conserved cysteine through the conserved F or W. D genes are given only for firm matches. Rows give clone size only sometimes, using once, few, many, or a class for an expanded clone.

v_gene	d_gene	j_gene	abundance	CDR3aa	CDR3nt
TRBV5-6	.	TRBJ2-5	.	CASSFGFVAQETQYF	TGTGCCAGCAGCTTCGGGTTTGTGGCCCAAGAGACCCAGTACTTC
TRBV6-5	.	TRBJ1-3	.	CASSYGGLVTGNTIYF	TGTGCCAGCAGTTACGGGGGCCTTGTCACTGGAAACACCATATATTTT
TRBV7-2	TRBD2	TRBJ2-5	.	CASSTYLSGRTFQETQYF	TGTGCCAGCAGCACCTACCTTAGCGGGAGGACTTTCCAAGAGACCCAGTACTTC
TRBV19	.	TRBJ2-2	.	CASNGGGPGELFF	TGTGCCAGCAATGGGGGAGGTCCCGGGGAGCTGTTTTTT
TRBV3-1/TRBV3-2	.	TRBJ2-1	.	CASSQGWASRFYNEQFF	TGTGCCAGCAGCCAAGGGTGGGCTAGCAGGTTCTACAATGAGCAGTTCTTC
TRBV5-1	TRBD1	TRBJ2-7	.	CASSRSRDRVEQYF	TGCGCCAGCAGCCGGTCCCGGGACAGGGTTGAGCAGTACTTC
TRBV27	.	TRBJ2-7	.	CASSYSSGTSYEQYF	TGTGCCAGCAGTTATTCATCCGGGACTTCCTACGAGCAGTACTTC
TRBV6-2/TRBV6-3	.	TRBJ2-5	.	CASSLNPGLPGETQYF	TGTGCCAGCAGTTTGAACCCGGGACTCCCTGGAGAGACCCAGTACTTC
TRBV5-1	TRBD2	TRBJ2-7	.	CASSLLAGGSYEQYF	TGCGCCAGCAGCTTGCTAGCGGGAGGGTCCTACGAGCAGTACTTC
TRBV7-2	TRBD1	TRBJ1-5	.	CASSVGQGGQPQHF	TGTGCCAGCAGCGTAGGACAGGGAGGTCAGCCCCAGCATTTT
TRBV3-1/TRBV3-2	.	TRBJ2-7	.	CASSPQLLSYEQYF	TGTGCCAGCAGCCCCCAGTTGCTTTCCTACGAGCAGTACTTC
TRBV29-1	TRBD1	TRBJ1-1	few	CSVSTGAGTEAFF	TGCAGCGTGAGTACAGGGGCAGGCACTGAAGCTTTCTTT
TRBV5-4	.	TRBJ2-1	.	CASSLEQASNEQFF	TGTGCCAGCAGCTTAGAACAGGCTTCAAATGAGCAGTTCTTC
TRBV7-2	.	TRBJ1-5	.	CASSLAGGHSNQPQHF	TGTGCCAGCAGCTTAGCGGGCGGACATAGCAATCAGCCCCAGCATTTT
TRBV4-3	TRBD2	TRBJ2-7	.	CASSQDVGGGVGYEQYF	TGCGCCAGCAGCCAAGATGTCGGCGGGGGGGTAGGCTACGAGCAGTACTTC
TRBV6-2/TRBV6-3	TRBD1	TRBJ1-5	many	CASSYKTGIIHQPQHF	TGTGCCAGCAGTTACAAGACAGGGATTATCCATCAGCCCCAGCATTTT
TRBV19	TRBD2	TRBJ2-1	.	CASSIRTSGRANEQFF	TGTGCCAGTAGTATCAGGACTAGCGGGAGGGCCAATGAGCAGTTCTTC
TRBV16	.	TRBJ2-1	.	CASSQQGGYNEQFF	TGTGCCAGCAGCCAACAGGGGGGCTACAATGAGCAGTTCTTC
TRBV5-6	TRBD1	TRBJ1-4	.	CASSLIGQGFEKLFF	TGTGCCAGCAGCCTCATTGGACAGGGGTTTGAAAAACTGTTTTTT
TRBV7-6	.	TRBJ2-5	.	CASSLGMGGAQETQYF	TGTGCCAGCAGCTTAGGGATGGGCGGGGCGCAAGAGACCCAGTACTTC
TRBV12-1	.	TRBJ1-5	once	CASSYRDRGGCNQPQHF	TGTGCCAGCAGCTACCGGGACAGGGGTGGCTGCAATCAGCCCCAGCATTTT
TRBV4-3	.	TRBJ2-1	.	CASSQARRSEQFF	TGCGCCAGCAGCCAAGCCAGGCGCAGTGAGCAGTTCTTC
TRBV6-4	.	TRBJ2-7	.	CASKQRDCSYEQYF	TGTGCCAGCAAACAAAGGGACTGTAGCTACGAGCAGTACTTC
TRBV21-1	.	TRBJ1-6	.	CASSRRMSSYNSPLHF	TGTGCCAGCAGCAGGAGAATGAGCTCCTATAATTCACCCCTCCACTTT
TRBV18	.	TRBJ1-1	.	CASSPGLGGETEAFF	TGTGCCAGCTCACCGGGTTTGGGAGGCGAAACTGAAGCTTTCTTT
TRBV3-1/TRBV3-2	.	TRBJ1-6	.	CASSQASFASPLHF	TGTGCCAGCAGCCAAGCTAGTTTTGCTTCACCCCTCCACTTT
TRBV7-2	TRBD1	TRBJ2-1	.	CASSLGGQENEQFF	TGTGCCAGCAGCTTAGGCGGACAGGAGAATGAGCAGTTCTTC
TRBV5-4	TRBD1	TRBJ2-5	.	CASSLVSGGETQYF	TGTGCCAGCAGCTTGGTGTCAGGGGGCGAGACCCAGTACTTC
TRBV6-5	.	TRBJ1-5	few	CASSYTGGSQPQHF	TGTGCCAGCAGTTACACGGGGGGGAGTCAGCCCCAGCATTTT